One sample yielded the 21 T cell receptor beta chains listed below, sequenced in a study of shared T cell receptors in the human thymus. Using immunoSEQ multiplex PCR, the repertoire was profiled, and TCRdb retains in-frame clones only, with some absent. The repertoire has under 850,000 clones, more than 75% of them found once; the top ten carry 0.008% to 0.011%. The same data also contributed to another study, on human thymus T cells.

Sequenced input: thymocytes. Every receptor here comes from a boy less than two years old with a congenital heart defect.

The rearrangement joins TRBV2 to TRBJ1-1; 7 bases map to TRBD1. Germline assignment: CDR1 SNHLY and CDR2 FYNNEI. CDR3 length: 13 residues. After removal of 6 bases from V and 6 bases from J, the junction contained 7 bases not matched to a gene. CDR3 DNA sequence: TGTGCCAGCAGCTCCGACAGGGACGCTGAAGCTTTCTTT. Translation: CASSSDRDAEAFF.

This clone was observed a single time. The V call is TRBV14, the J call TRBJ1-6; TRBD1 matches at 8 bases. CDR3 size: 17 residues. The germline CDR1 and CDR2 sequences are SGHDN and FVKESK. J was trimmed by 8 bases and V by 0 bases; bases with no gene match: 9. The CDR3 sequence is CASSQDRTGRGHSPLHF. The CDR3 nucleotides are TGTGCCAGCAGCCAAGATAGGACAGGGAGGGGACATTCACCCCTCCACTTT.

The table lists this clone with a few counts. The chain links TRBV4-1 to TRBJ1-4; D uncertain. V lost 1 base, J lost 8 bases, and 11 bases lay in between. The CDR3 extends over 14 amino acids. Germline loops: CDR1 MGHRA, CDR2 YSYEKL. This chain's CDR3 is CASSQGRDREKLFF. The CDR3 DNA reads TGCGCCAGCAGCCAAGGGAGGGATCGAGAAAAACTGTTTTTT.

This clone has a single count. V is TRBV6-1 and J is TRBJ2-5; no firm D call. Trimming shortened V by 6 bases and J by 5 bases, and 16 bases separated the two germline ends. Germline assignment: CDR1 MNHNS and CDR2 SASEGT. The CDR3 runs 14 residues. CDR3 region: CASSGWRPGETQYF. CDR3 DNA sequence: TGTGCCAGCAGCGGGTGGCGCCCCGGGGAGACCCAGTACTTC.

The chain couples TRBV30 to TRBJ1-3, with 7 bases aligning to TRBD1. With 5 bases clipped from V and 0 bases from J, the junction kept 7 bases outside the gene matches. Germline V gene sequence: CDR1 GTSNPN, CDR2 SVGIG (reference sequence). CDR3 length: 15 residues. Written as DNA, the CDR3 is TGTGCCTGGCCCTCGACAGGGCCCTCTGGAAACACCATATATTTT. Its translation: CAWPSTGPSGNTIYF. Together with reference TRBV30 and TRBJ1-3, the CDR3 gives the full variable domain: SQTIHQWPATLVQPVGSPLSLECTVEGTSNPNLYWYRQAAGRGLQLLFYSVGIGQISSEVPQNLSASRPQDRQFILSSKKLLLSDSGFYLCAWPSTGPSGNTIYFGEGSWLTVV.

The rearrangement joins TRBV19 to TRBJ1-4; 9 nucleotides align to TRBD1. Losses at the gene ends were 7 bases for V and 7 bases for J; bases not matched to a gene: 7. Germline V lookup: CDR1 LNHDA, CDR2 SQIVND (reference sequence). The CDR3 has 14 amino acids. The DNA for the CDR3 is TGTGCCAGTAATAACAGGGGGCGGGCTGAAAAACTGTTTTTT. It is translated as CASNNRGRAEKLFF.

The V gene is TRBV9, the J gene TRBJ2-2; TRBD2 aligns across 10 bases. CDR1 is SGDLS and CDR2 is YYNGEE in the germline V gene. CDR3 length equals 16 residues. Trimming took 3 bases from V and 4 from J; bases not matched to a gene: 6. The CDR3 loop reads CASSGAGGPGTGELFF. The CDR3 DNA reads TGTGCCAGCAGCGGAGCGGGAGGGCCGGGCACCGGGGAGCTGTTTTTT.

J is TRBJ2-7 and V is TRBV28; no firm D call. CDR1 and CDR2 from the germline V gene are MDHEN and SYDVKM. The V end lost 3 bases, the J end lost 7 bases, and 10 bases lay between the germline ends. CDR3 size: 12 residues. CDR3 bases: TGTGCCAGCAGTTTTGAAGCTCGGGAGCAGTACTTC. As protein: CASSFEAREQYF.

The CDR3 region is CASSDRSYEQYF. The CDR3 region has the DNA TGCGCCAGCAGTGACCGCTCCTACGAGCAGTACTTC. V gene TRBV10-2 combines with J gene TRBJ2-7; D is ambiguous. CDR3 length: 12 residues. Per germline, CDR1 WSHSY and CDR2 SAAADI. Trimming removed 3 bases from V and 0 bases from J, with 3 bases in between.

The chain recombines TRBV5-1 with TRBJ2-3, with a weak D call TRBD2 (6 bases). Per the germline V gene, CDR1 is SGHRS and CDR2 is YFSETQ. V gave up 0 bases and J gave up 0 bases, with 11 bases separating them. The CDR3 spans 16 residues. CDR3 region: CASSLEGLTSTDTQYF. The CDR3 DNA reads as TGCGCCAGCAGCTTGGAGGGACTTACTAGCACAGATACGCAGTATTTT.

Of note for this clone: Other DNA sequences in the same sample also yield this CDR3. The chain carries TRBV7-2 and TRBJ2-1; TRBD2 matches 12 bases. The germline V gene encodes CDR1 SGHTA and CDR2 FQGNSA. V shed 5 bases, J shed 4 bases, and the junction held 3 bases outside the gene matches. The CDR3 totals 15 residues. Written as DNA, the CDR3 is TGTGCCAGCAGCCCGACTAGCGGGGGTTACAATGAGCAGTTCTTC. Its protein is CASSPTSGGYNEQFF.

CDR3 sequence (DNA): TGCGCCAGTGCTGGGCTGTGGGACACTGAAGCTTTCTTT. Residues: CASAGLWDTEAFF. The chain carries TRBV10-1 and TRBJ1-1, with D hard to call. The ends were cut back, 9 bases at V and 3 bases at J, with 14 bases in the middle. The CDR3 totals 13 residues. Germline V gene data show CDR1 as WNHNN and CDR2 as SYGVQD (reference sequence).

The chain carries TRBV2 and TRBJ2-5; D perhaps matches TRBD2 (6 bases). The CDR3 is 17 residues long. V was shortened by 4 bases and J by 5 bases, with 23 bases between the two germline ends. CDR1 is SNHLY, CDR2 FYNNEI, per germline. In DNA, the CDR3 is TGTGCCAGCAGTGTTTTGGGGGGAGGCCCCCTTCGTGAGACCCAGTACTTC. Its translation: CASSVLGGGPLRETQYF.

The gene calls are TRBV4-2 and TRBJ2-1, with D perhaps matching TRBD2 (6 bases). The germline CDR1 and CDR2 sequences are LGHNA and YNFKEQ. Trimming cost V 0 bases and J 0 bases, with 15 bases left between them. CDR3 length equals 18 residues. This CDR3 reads CASSQELGNGSSYNEQFF. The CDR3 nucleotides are TGTGCCAGCAGCCAAGAGTTAGGGAACGGGAGCTCCTACAATGAGCAGTTCTTC.

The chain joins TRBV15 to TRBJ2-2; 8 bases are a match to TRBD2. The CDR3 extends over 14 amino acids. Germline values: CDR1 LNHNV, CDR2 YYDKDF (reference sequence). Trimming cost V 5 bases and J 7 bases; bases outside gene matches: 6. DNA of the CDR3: TGTGCCACCAGCGGGCGGGAGGTCGTCGGGGAGCTGTTTTTT. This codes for CATSGREVVGELFF.

This CDR3 is CASSDWAHRRETQYF. The DNA for the CDR3 is TGTGCCAGCAGTGATTGGGCCCACAGGCGAGAGACCCAGTACTTC. The chain is built from TRBV2 and TRBJ2-5; tentative D call: TRBD1 (5 bases). Trimming took off 3 bases at V and 4 bases at J, with 15 bases between the two ends. This CDR3 contains 15 residues. Germline V gene data show CDR1 as SNHLY and CDR2 as FYNNEI.

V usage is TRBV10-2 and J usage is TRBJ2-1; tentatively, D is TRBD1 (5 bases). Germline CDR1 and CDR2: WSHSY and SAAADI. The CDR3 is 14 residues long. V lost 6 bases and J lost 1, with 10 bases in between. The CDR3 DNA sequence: TGCGCCAGCAGGGCTAGGGGATCCTACAATGAGCAGTTCTTC. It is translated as CASRARGSYNEQFF.

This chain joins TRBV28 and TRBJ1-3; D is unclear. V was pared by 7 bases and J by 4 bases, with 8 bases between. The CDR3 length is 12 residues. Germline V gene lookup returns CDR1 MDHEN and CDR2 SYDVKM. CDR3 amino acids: CASNQYGNTIYF. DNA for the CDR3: TGTGCCAGCAATCAGTACGGAAACACCATATATTTT.

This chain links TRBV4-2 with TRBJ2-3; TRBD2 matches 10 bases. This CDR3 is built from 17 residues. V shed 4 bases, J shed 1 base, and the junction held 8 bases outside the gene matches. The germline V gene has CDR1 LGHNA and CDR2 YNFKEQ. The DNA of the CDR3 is TGTGCCAGCAGCCCCTCTAAGCGGGAGGGCGGCACAGATACGCAGTATTTT. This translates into CASSPSKREGGTDTQYF.

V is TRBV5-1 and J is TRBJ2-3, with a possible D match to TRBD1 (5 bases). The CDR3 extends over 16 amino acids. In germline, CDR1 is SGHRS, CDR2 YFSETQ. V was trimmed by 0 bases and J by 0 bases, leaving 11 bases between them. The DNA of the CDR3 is TGCGCCAGCAGCTTGGACGCCAGGGTTAGCACAGATACGCAGTATTTT. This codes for CASSLDARVSTDTQYF.

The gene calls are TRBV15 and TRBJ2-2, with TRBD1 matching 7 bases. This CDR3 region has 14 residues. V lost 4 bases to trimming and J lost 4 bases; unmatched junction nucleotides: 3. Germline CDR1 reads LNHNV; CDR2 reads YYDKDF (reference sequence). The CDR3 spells CATSTGQLTGELFF. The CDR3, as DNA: TGTGCCACCAGCACGGGACAGCTCACCGGGGAGCTGTTTTTT.